This T cell receptor beta chain is from a study of response to subunit inactivated influenza vaccine. Study results and limitations: Only a handful of new T cells, the authors suggested, are recruited with each seasonal influenza vaccination.

Via MiXCR, TCRdb re-called the RT-PCR reads, giving one row per CDR3 protein. The data hold 540,000 or so distinct CDR3 sequences, with approximately 13% observed a single time. In regard to this clonotype: Its specificity is unknown.

Losses at the gene ends were 5 bases for V and 9 bases for J; bases not matched to a gene: 10. CDR3 length equals 15 residues. The germline CDR1 and CDR2 sequences are LGHDT and YNNKEL (reference sequence). This sample comprised PBMCs from blood, obtained 45 days after vaccination. The chain uses TRBV3-1 and TRBJ1-6; 7 nucleotides align to TRBD1. The TCR was taken from a man aged 50 to 59 who received an inactivated influenza vaccine. CDR3 in amino acids: CASSSGTAGSSPLHF. CDR3 bases: TGTGCCAGCAGCTCGGGGACAGCTGGGAGTTCACCCCTCCACTTT.